These T cell receptor beta chains were read from a single sample in a study of blood T cell repertoires in COVID-19. The repertoire was sequenced with immunoSEQ multiplex PCR; TCRdb's copy has only in-frame clones and lacks some. The sample records a few hundred thousand clones, roughly 86% being singletons. The specimen sequenced was PBMCs or T cells enriched from blood (not recorded which). The source of these receptors is a man aged 25 to 40 who had recovered from COVID-19. Both conserved end residues are part of each CDR3. Fields, in order: D gene, J gene, V gene, clone size, CDR3 protein, CDR3 DNA. D genes are given only for firm matches. The size entry is marked missing in some rows and otherwise reads once, few, many or a size class.

D gene: -
J gene: TRBJ2-2
V gene: TRBV2
clone size: -
CDR3 protein: CASSEGQGGPGELFF
CDR3 DNA: TGTGCCAGCAGTGAGGGGCAGGGTGGTCCCGGGGAGCTGTTTTTT

D gene: -
J gene: TRBJ2-1
V gene: TRBV5-3
clone size: -
CDR3 protein: CARCAGMYYNEQFF
CDR3 DNA: TGTGCCAGATGTGCAGGAATGTACTACAATGAGCAGTTCTTC

D gene: -
J gene: TRBJ2-3
V gene: TRBV5-1
clone size: -
CDR3 protein: CASSSPDLATDTQYF
CDR3 DNA: TGCGCCAGCAGCTCGCCGGACTTGGCAACAGATACGCAGTATTTT

D gene: -
J gene: TRBJ2-7
V gene: TRBV20-1
clone size: -
CDR3 protein: CSASKDSYEQYF
CDR3 DNA: TGCAGTGCTAGTAAGGACAGCTACGAGCAGTACTTC

D gene: -
J gene: TRBJ1-1
V gene: TRBV11-3
clone size: -
CDR3 protein: CASSHGRNTEAFF
CDR3 DNA: TGTGCCAGCAGCCATGGGCGGAACACTGAAGCTTTCTTT

D gene: -
J gene: TRBJ1-2
V gene: TRBV19
clone size: -
CDR3 protein: CATPGSSGYTF
CDR3 DNA: TGTGCCACCCCGGGTTCCTCCGGCTACACCTTC

D gene: -
J gene: TRBJ1-2
V gene: TRBV10-3
clone size: -
CDR3 protein: CAISEEGRGTTYGYTF
CDR3 DNA: TGTGCCATCAGTGAAGAGGGTCGCGGAACAACCTATGGCTACACCTTC

D gene: -
J gene: TRBJ1-3
V gene: TRBV9
clone size: -
CDR3 protein: CASSMDSSSGNTIYF
CDR3 DNA: TGTGCCAGCAGCATGGACAGCAGCTCTGGAAACACCATATATTTT

D gene: -
J gene: TRBJ1-5
V gene: TRBV9
clone size: -
CDR3 protein: CASSSGGGNSNQPQHF
CDR3 DNA: TGTGCCAGCAGTAGTGGTGGAGGGAACAGCAATCAGCCCCAGCATTTT

D gene: -
J gene: TRBJ1-6
V gene: TRBV7-9
clone size: -
CDR3 protein: CASSFLSGVHNSPLHF
CDR3 DNA: TGTGCCAGCAGCTTTTTGTCAGGGGTCCATAATTCACCCCTCCACTTT

D gene: -
J gene: TRBJ1-4
V gene: TRBV9
clone size: once
CDR3 protein: CASSVEAQHEKLFF
CDR3 DNA: TGTGCCAGCAGCGTAGAAGCACAGCATGAAAAACTGTTTTTT

D gene: -
J gene: TRBJ1-1
V gene: TRBV3-1/TRBV3-2
clone size: -
CDR3 protein: CASRYRDMNTEAFF
CDR3 DNA: TGTGCCAGCAGGTACAGGGATATGAACACTGAAGCTTTCTTT

D gene: -
J gene: TRBJ2-1
V gene: TRBV19
clone size: -
CDR3 protein: CASSIDSGASRGEQFF
CDR3 DNA: TGTGCCAGTAGTATAGACTCAGGGGCGTCCCGGGGTGAGCAGTTCTTC

D gene: TRBD1
J gene: TRBJ1-4
V gene: TRBV3-1/TRBV3-2
clone size: -
CDR3 protein: CASSQTGTGGEKLFF
CDR3 DNA: TGTGCCAGCAGCCAGACCGGGACAGGGGGCGAAAAACTGTTTTTT

D gene: -
J gene: TRBJ2-3
V gene: TRBV3-1/TRBV3-2
clone size: -
CDR3 protein: CASSQVSVGTMDTDTQYF
CDR3 DNA: TGTGCCAGCAGCCAAGTATCGGTCGGGACAATGGACACAGATACGCAGTATTTT

D gene: TRBD2
J gene: TRBJ2-3
V gene: TRBV6-2/TRBV6-3
clone size: -
CDR3 protein: CASSYGLAGGGDTQYF
CDR3 DNA: TGTGCCAGCAGTTACGGGCTAGCGGGGGGGGGAGATACGCAGTATTTT

D gene: -
J gene: TRBJ1-2
V gene: TRBV25-1
clone size: once
CDR3 protein: CASSEFGQSYGYTF
CDR3 DNA: TGTGCCAGCAGTGAATTTGGACAGTCCTATGGCTACACCTTC

D gene: -
J gene: TRBJ2-7
V gene: TRBV12-5
clone size: -
CDR3 protein: CASGLVIGRGIGEQYF
CDR3 DNA: TGTGCTAGTGGTTTGGTAATCGGCAGGGGTATTGGCGAGCAGTACTTC

D gene: -
J gene: TRBJ2-2
V gene: TRBV6-2/TRBV6-3
clone size: -
CDR3 protein: CASSRSEDTGELFF
CDR3 DNA: TGTGCCAGCAGCCGGTCAGAGGACACCGGGGAGCTGTTTTTT

D gene: TRBD1
J gene: TRBJ1-3
V gene: TRBV18
clone size: -
CDR3 protein: CASSDRGPFSGNTIYF
CDR3 DNA: TGTGCCAGCTCAGACAGGGGACCTTTCTCTGGAAACACCATATATTTT

D gene: TRBD2
J gene: TRBJ2-3
V gene: TRBV15
clone size: -
CDR3 protein: CATSPGTSGGTDTQYF
CDR3 DNA: TGTGCCACCAGCCCCGGGACTAGCGGGGGCACAGATACGCAGTATTTT

D gene: -
J gene: TRBJ1-1
V gene: TRBV30
clone size: -
CDR3 protein: CAWVGASRNTEAFF
CDR3 DNA: TGTGCCTGGGTGGGAGCCAGCCGGAACACTGAAGCTTTCTTT

D gene: -
J gene: TRBJ2-5
V gene: TRBV5-6
clone size: -
CDR3 protein: CASSVRGFQETQYF
CDR3 DNA: TGTGCCAGCAGCGTAAGGGGTTTCCAAGAGACCCAGTACTTC

D gene: -
J gene: TRBJ1-1
V gene: TRBV10-2
clone size: -
CDR3 protein: CATKGSSGGFLMNTEAFF
CDR3 DNA: TGCGCCACAAAGGGGTCCTCGGGGGGTTTCCTGATGAACACTGAAGCTTTCTTT

D gene: -
J gene: TRBJ1-1
V gene: TRBV9
clone size: few
CDR3 protein: CASSASGTPNTEAFF
CDR3 DNA: TGTGCCAGCAGCGCGTCCGGGACACCGAACACTGAAGCTTTCTTT

D gene: TRBD1
J gene: TRBJ1-5
V gene: TRBV30
clone size: -
CDR3 protein: CAWSGQGRQPQHF
CDR3 DNA: TGTGCCTGGAGCGGACAGGGAAGGCAGCCCCAGCATTTT

D gene: -
J gene: TRBJ2-2
V gene: TRBV4-2
clone size: -
CDR3 protein: CASSQTRDTGELFF
CDR3 DNA: TGTGCCAGCAGCCAAACCCGGGACACCGGGGAGCTGTTTTTT

D gene: -
J gene: TRBJ2-1
V gene: TRBV9
clone size: -
CDR3 protein: CASSTTGSLYNEQFF
CDR3 DNA: TGTGCCAGCAGCACTACGGGGAGCCTATACAATGAGCAGTTCTTC

D gene: TRBD1
J gene: TRBJ1-1
V gene: TRBV5-6
clone size: -
CDR3 protein: CASSLAGQGYTEAFF
CDR3 DNA: TGTGCCAGCAGCTTGGCGGGACAGGGTTACACTGAAGCTTTCTTT

D gene: TRBD1
J gene: TRBJ1-1
V gene: TRBV30
clone size: once
CDR3 protein: CAWAGQAYTEAFF
CDR3 DNA: TGTGCCTGGGCTGGACAGGCCTACACTGAAGCTTTCTTT

D gene: -
J gene: TRBJ1-2
V gene: TRBV4-2
clone size: -
CDR3 protein: CASSQDPREYGYTF
CDR3 DNA: TGTGCCAGCAGCCAAGATCCCCGGGAGTATGGCTACACCTTC

D gene: -
J gene: TRBJ2-4
V gene: TRBV7-9
clone size: once
CDR3 protein: CASSGDRGAKNIQYF
CDR3 DNA: TGTGCCAGCAGCGGGGACCGGGGGGCCAAAAACATTCAGTACTTC

D gene: TRBD2
J gene: TRBJ2-7
V gene: TRBV7-8
clone size: -
CDR3 protein: CASSPAGTSVYEQYF
CDR3 DNA: TGTGCCAGCAGCCCCGCCGGGACTAGCGTCTACGAGCAGTACTTC

D gene: TRBD1
J gene: TRBJ2-2
V gene: TRBV5-1
clone size: -
CDR3 protein: CASSRGTGSNTGELFF
CDR3 DNA: TGCGCCAGCAGTCGCGGGACAGGGTCGAACACCGGGGAGCTGTTTTTT

D gene: TRBD1
J gene: TRBJ1-5
V gene: TRBV6-5
clone size: -
CDR3 protein: CASSWTGYNQPQHF
CDR3 DNA: TGTGCCAGCAGTTGGACAGGGTACAATCAGCCCCAGCATTTT

D gene: TRBD1
J gene: TRBJ1-3
V gene: TRBV4-3
clone size: -
CDR3 protein: CASSQRQGGGNTIYF
CDR3 DNA: TGCGCCAGCAGCCAACGACAGGGAGGCGGAAACACCATATATTTT

D gene: -
J gene: TRBJ1-6
V gene: TRBV14
clone size: -
CDR3 protein: CASSSKVGGESPLHF
CDR3 DNA: TGTGCCAGCAGTTCCAAAGTTGGCGGGGAATCACCCCTCCACTTT

D gene: TRBD1
J gene: TRBJ2-7
V gene: TRBV5-3
clone size: -
CDR3 protein: CARSLPRTGRLEQYF
CDR3 DNA: TGTGCCAGAAGCTTGCCCCGGACAGGACGCTTGGAGCAGTACTTC

D gene: -
J gene: TRBJ2-7
V gene: TRBV4-2
clone size: -
CDR3 protein: CASSQATRGIYEQYF
CDR3 DNA: TGTGCCAGCAGCCAAGCGACCAGGGGAATCTACGAGCAGTACTTC

D gene: TRBD1
J gene: TRBJ1-2
V gene: TRBV19
clone size: -
CDR3 protein: CASSPGTALPHYGYTF
CDR3 DNA: TGTGCCAGTAGCCCGGGGACAGCCCTGCCCCACTATGGCTACACCTTC

D gene: TRBD2
J gene: TRBJ2-2
V gene: TRBV3-1/TRBV3-2
clone size: -
CDR3 protein: CASSIRTSKTGELFF
CDR3 DNA: TGTGCCAGCAGCATTCGGACTAGTAAGACCGGGGAGCTGTTTTTT

D gene: -
J gene: TRBJ2-1
V gene: TRBV9
clone size: -
CDR3 protein: CASSVAPYNEQFF
CDR3 DNA: TGTGCCAGCAGCGTAGCCCCTTACAATGAGCAGTTCTTC

D gene: -
J gene: TRBJ2-1
V gene: TRBV30
clone size: -
CDR3 protein: CAWSTPSNEQFF
CDR3 DNA: TGTGCCTGGAGTACCCCTAGCAATGAGCAGTTCTTC

D gene: -
J gene: TRBJ1-2
V gene: TRBV10-3
clone size: -
CDR3 protein: CAISGLTGEVGYTF
CDR3 DNA: TGTGCCATCAGTGGCCTGACCGGGGAGGTTGGCTACACCTTC

D gene: -
J gene: TRBJ1-1
V gene: TRBV4-1
clone size: -
CDR3 protein: CASSPTGTRPDGGTEAFF
CDR3 DNA: TGCGCCAGCAGCCCCACCGGGACTAGACCCGACGGGGGAACTGAAGCTTTCTTT

D gene: -
J gene: TRBJ2-4
V gene: TRBV3-1/TRBV3-2
clone size: -
CDR3 protein: CASSQDGNIQYF
CDR3 DNA: TGTGCCAGCAGCCAAGACGGGAACATTCAGTACTTC

D gene: TRBD1
J gene: TRBJ1-2
V gene: TRBV27
clone size: -
CDR3 protein: CASSQTGGYGYTF
CDR3 DNA: TGTGCCAGCAGCCAAACAGGGGGCTATGGCTACACCTTC

D gene: TRBD1
J gene: TRBJ1-1
V gene: TRBV10-1
clone size: once
CDR3 protein: CASSRGTGLFQGTEAFF
CDR3 DNA: TGCGCCAGCAGTCGCGGGACAGGCCTCTTTCAAGGGACTGAAGCTTTCTTT

D gene: TRBD1
J gene: TRBJ1-1
V gene: TRBV11-3
clone size: -
CDR3 protein: CASSLFWTGRNTEAFF
CDR3 DNA: TGTGCCAGCAGCTTATTTTGGACAGGGCGGAACACTGAAGCTTTCTTT

D gene: -
J gene: TRBJ1-2
V gene: TRBV5-1
clone size: -
CDR3 protein: CASSLAQADGYTF
CDR3 DNA: TGCGCCAGCAGCTTGGCCCAGGCCGATGGCTACACCTTC

D gene: TRBD1
J gene: TRBJ2-7
V gene: TRBV2
clone size: -
CDR3 protein: CASNAGTGAEQYF
CDR3 DNA: TGTGCCAGCAACGCCGGGACAGGGGCCGAGCAGTACTTC

D gene: -
J gene: TRBJ1-4
V gene: TRBV6-5
clone size: -
CDR3 protein: CASRRQSTNEKLFF
CDR3 DNA: TGTGCCAGCAGGCGACAATCAACTAATGAAAAACTGTTTTTT

D gene: TRBD1
J gene: TRBJ2-1
V gene: TRBV27
clone size: -
CDR3 protein: CASGRTGAYNEQFF
CDR3 DNA: TGTGCCAGCGGCAGGACAGGGGCCTACAATGAGCAGTTCTTC